A selection of T cell receptor beta chains follows, all from one sample in a study of regulatory T cells in long-lasting Graves disease. TCRdb processed the multiplex PCR reads anew with MiXCR; each CDR3 protein has one entry. The sample has 400,000 to 500,000 distinct CDR3 sequences, approximately 16% seen once. These data were also filed under a second study, of T cells in Graves' hyperthyroidism and ophthalmopathy.

Material: peripheral blood mononuclear cells (PBMCs), obtained at new diagnosis, from a patient treated with antithyroid drugs. The receptors stem from a woman younger than 45 with Graves disease. CDR3s include the opening cysteine and the closing phenylalanine or tryptophan. The order of the fields is clone size, D gene, J gene, V gene, CDR3 protein, CDR3 DNA. The D gene is left open where the match is weak. Some rows mark clone size as missing; the rest say once, few, many or name a class of expanded clone.

few	-	TRBJ2-5	TRBV7-9	CASSPPAPSVHETQYF	TGTGCCAGCAGCCCACCCGCCCCGAGTGTTCATGAGACCCAGTACTTC
many	-	TRBJ1-5	TRBV7-8	CASSKASGGFKHF	TGTGCCAGCAGCAAAGCGTCGGGTGGTTTTAAGCATTTT
few	-	TRBJ2-2	TRBV5-4	CASRGGVGELFF	TGTGCCAGCAGAGGAGGGGTGGGGGAGCTGTTTTTT
many	-	TRBJ2-5	TRBV7-2	CASSSRQAQETQYF	TGTGCCAGCAGCTCTCGACAGGCTCAAGAGACCCAGTACTTC
many	-	TRBJ1-1	TRBV28	CASFIGGESTEAFF	TGTGCCAGTTTCATAGGGGGGGAGAGCACTGAAGCTTTCTTT
-	TRBD2	TRBJ2-1	TRBV24-1	CATSDFAGGRAGNEQFF	TGTGCCACCAGTGATTTTGCCGGCGGGAGGGCTGGCAATGAGCAGTTCTTC
many	-	TRBJ2-2	TRBV6-2/TRBV6-3	CASSYSTLGAGELFF	TGTGCCAGCAGTTACTCCACCTTGGGCGCCGGGGAGCTGTTTTTT
many	-	TRBJ1-4	TRBV3-1	CASSQERGGEKLFF	TGTGCCAGCAGCCAAGAGAGGGGAGGTGAAAAACTGTTTTTT
few	TRBD1	TRBJ1-4	TRBV10-3	CAISEPGTGNEKLFF	TGTGCCATCAGTGAGCCCGGGACAGGGAATGAAAAACTGTTTTTT
few	-	TRBJ1-1	TRBV6-1	CASSEVGKARAFF	TGTGCCAGCAGTGAAGTCGGGAAGGCGAGGGCTTTCTTT
few	-	TRBJ2-3	TRBV24-1	CATSDLPDSTDTQYF	TGTGCCACCAGTGATTTGCCAGATAGCACAGATACGCAGTATTTT
-	-	TRBJ2-2	TRBV5-1	CASSKLIRGREEDGELFF	TGCGCCAGCAGCAAGTTAATCCGGGGCAGGGAAGAGGACGGGGAGCTGTTTTTT
many	TRBD1	TRBJ2-1	TRBV5-1	CASSSGTGLTYNEQFF	TGCGCCAGCAGCTCCGGGACAGGGTTAACCTACAATGAGCAGTTCTTC
many	-	TRBJ1-6	TRBV7-2	CASSLGTSSPLHF	TGTGCCAGCAGCTTAGGGACATCTTCACCCCTCCACTTT
many	-	TRBJ2-1	TRBV6-2/TRBV6-3	CASREFDEQFF	TGTGCCAGCCGGGAGTTCGATGAGCAGTTCTTC
many	TRBD1	TRBJ1-5	TRBV12-3/TRBV12-4	CASSFGTGVQPQHF	TGTGCCAGCAGTTTCGGGACAGGGGTTCAGCCCCAGCATTTT
many	TRBD2	TRBJ2-1	TRBV20-1	CSARGAGLAGANEQFF	TGCAGTGCTAGAGGGGCGGGACTAGCGGGAGCCAATGAGCAGTTCTTC
many	TRBD1	TRBJ2-5	TRBV18	CASSPGTGRQETQYF	TGTGCCAGCTCACCTGGGACAGGGCGTCAAGAGACCCAGTACTTC
many	-	TRBJ1-1	TRBV20-1	CSAREITEAFF	TGCAGTGCTAGGGAAATTACTGAAGCTTTCTTT
-	-	TRBJ1-2	TRBV6-5	CASSYERTYGYTF	TGTGCCAGCAGTTACGAGCGGACCTATGGCTACACCTTC
few	TRBD1	TRBJ2-7	TRBV7-8	CASSFEQGISKATNRYF	TGTGCCAGCAGCTTCGAACAGGGGATTTCTAAAGCCACGAATAGGTACTTC
few	-	TRBJ1-2	TRBV29-1	CSVPRGTDIGYGYTF	TGCAGCGTACCACGAGGGACCGACATAGGGTATGGCTACACCTTC
many	TRBD2	TRBJ2-1	TRBV10-3	CAIRYSGSDYNEQFF	TGTGCCATCAGATATAGCGGGAGTGACTACAATGAGCAGTTCTTC
many	-	TRBJ1-1	TRBV6-1	CASRAPSGGVDTEAFF	TGTGCCAGCAGGGCCCCCTCGGGAGGGGTTGACACTGAAGCTTTCTTT
-	TRBD1	TRBJ1-1	TRBV19	CASRGTGGRRHTEAFF	TGTGCCAGCCGAGGGACAGGGGGCCGACGACACACTGAAGCTTTCTTT
many	-	TRBJ1-5	TRBV11-1	CASSLTGTQPQHF	TGTGCCAGCAGCTTGACAGGAACCCAGCCCCAGCATTTT
many	TRBD2	TRBJ2-3	TRBV7-2	CASSSLAGVTDTQYF	TGTGCCAGCAGCTCACTAGCGGGAGTCACAGATACGCAGTATTTT
many	TRBD2	TRBJ2-7	TRBV6-1	CASSGLAETYEQYF	TGTGCCAGCAGTGGACTAGCGGAGACCTACGAGCAGTACTTC
many	-	TRBJ2-1	TRBV7-9	CASSFLGVNEQFF	TGTGCCAGCAGCTTTTTAGGGGTGAATGAGCAGTTCTTC
many	TRBD1	TRBJ2-5	TRBV7-9	CASSRSQGAPKETQYF	TGTGCCAGCAGCCGGTCGCAGGGGGCGCCTAAAGAGACCCAGTACTTC
few	TRBD2	TRBJ2-1	TRBV10-3	CAISVYDGTSGRSSYNEQFF	TGTGCCATCAGTGTTTACGACGGGACTAGCGGGAGAAGCTCCTACAATGAGCAGTTCTTC
-	-	TRBJ2-2	TRBV13	CASSLVKGLTGELFF	TGTGCCAGCAGCTTAGTAAAGGGCCTAACCGGGGAGCTGTTTTTT
-	TRBD2	TRBJ2-6	TRBV7-8	CASSLTGLAGVNSGANVLTF	TGTGCCAGCAGCCTCACAGGACTAGCGGGAGTAAACTCTGGGGCCAACGTCCTGACTTTC
-	-	TRBJ1-5	TRBV3-1	CASSPRQLNQPQHF	TGTGCCAGCAGCCCTCGACAGCTCAATCAGCCCCAGCATTTT
few	-	TRBJ2-7	TRBV14	CASSQGHTTSYEQYF	TGTGCCAGCAGCCAAGGACACACAACTTCCTACGAGCAGTACTTC